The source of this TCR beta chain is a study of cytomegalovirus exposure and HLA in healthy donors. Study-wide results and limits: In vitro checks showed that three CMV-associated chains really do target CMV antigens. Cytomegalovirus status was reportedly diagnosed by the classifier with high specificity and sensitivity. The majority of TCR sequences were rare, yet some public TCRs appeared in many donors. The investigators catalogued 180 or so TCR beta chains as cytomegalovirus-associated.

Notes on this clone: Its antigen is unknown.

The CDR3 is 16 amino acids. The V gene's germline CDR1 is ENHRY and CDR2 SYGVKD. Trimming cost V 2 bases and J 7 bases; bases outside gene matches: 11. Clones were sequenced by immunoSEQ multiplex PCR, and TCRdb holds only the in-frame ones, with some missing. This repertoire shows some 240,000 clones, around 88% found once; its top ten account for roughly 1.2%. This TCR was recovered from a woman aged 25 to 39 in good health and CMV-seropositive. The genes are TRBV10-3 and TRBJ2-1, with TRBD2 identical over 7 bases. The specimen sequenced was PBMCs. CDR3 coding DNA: TGTGCCATCAGTGAGGGGCGGGAGTCTTATTTGAATGAGCAGTTCTTC. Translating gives CAISEGRESYLNEQFF.